The clone carrying this T cell receptor (beta chain) was seen many times. Using its own MiXCR run on the RACE reads, TCRdb lists one record per CDR3 protein. Of roughly 45,000 distinct CDR3 sequences listed, 9.3% are singletons. The sample is drawn from a study of human T cells and chemical hapten exposure. Regarding time point: patch test 1, 2 weeks after DPC sensitization. The treatment: therapeutic diphenylcyclopropenone sensitization with weekly scalp DPC. V gave up 6 bases and J gave up 5 bases; unmatched junction bases: 2. Germline V CDR1 and CDR2: MNHEY, SVGEGT. This CDR3 region has 14 residues.

The clonotype was recovered from a woman aged 45-59 years with alopecia areata. Some clones in this sample may be carry-over from other donors' samples. This sample comprised whole blood, obtained in connection with sensitization to the hapten diphenylcyclopropenone (DPC). This chain joins TRBV6-2 or TRBV6-3 and TRBJ2-1, with 12 bases matching TRBD2. This chain's CDR3 is CASSRLAGDNEQFF. CDR3 bases: TGTGCCAGCAGCCGACTAGCGGGAGACAATGAGCAGTTCTTC.